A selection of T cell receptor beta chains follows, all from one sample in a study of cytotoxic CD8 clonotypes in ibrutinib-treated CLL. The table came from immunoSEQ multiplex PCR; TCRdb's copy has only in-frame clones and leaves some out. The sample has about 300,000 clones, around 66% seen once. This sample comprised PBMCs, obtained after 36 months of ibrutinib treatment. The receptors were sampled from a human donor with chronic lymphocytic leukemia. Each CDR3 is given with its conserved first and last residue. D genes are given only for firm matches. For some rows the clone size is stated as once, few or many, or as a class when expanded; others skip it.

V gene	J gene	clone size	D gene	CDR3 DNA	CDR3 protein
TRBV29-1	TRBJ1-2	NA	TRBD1	TGCAGCGTTGGAACCGGGACAGGGATTGGTGGCTACACCTTC	CSVGTGTGIGGYTF
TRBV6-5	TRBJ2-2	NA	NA	TGTGCCAGCAGTTACGGCAGATCCGCGAACACCGGGGAGCTGTTTTTT	CASSYGRSANTGELFF
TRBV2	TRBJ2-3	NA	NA	TGCTGCGAAGGGCGGGATACGCAGTATTTT	CCEGRDTQYF
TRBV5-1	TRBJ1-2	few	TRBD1	TGCGCCAGCAGCGCGGGGACAGGGGCCGTCTCTAACTATGGCTACACCTTC	CASSAGTGAVSNYGYTF
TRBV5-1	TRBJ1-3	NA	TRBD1	TGCGCCAGCAGTCCGACAGGGGGTTCAGACACCATATATTTT	CASSPTGGSDTIYF
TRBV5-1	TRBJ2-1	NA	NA	TGCGCCAGCAGCTTGGGACAGGGAGGTGGTGAGCAGTTCTTC	CASSLGQGGGEQFF
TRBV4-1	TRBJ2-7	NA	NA	TGCGCCAGCAGCCAAGATCCCGGGTTTTCCTACGAGCAGTACTTC	CASSQDPGFSYEQYF
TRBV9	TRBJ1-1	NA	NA	TGTGCCAGCAGCGTAAATGTGGGGGAATGGACTGAAGCTTTCTTT	CASSVNVGEWTEAFF
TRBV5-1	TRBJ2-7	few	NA	TGCGCCAGCAGCAACGGAGGACAGAGCTACGAGCAGTACTTC	CASSNGGQSYEQYF
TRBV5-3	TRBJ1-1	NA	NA	TGTGCCAGGGCCTCAGAGAACACTGAAGCTTTCTTT	CARASENTEAFF
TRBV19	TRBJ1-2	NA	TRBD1	TGTGCCAGTAGTATAGGTTTGGGGACAGGGGGCTACACCTTC	CASSIGLGTGGYTF
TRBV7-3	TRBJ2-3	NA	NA	TGTGCCAGCAGCACCACAGGGTCAGATACGCAGTATTTT	CASSTTGSDTQYF
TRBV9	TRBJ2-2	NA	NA	TGTGCCAGCAGCGTAGTTGGTTTAGCGAACACCGGGGAGCTGTTTTTT	CASSVVGLANTGELFF
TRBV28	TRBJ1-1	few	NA	TGTGCCAGCAGTCCTCGGGACGTTAGGGGCACTGAAGCTTTCTTT	CASSPRDVRGTEAFF
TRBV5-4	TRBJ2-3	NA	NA	TGTGCCAGCAGCTTGGAGATCTCCAGGCCAGTTTTAGATACGCAGTATTTT	CASSLEISRPVLDTQYF
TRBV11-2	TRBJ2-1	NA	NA	TGTGCCAGCAGCCCCCTAGGGCTTAATGAGCAGTTCTTC	CASSPLGLNEQFF
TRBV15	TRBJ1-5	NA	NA	TGTGCCACCAGCAGAGGGGGAGGGAGCAATCAGCCCCAGCATTTT	CATSRGGGSNQPQHF
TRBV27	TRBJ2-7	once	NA	TGTGCCAGCAGTGTAATCTCGACTAGCTACGAGCAGTACTTC	CASSVISTSYEQYF
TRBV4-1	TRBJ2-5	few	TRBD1	TGCGCCAGCAGGCAGGCGGGGACAGGGGCAGGAGAGACCCAGTACTTC	CASRQAGTGAGETQYF
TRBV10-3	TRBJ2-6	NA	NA	TGTGCCATCAAGGGATCTGGGGCCAACGTCCTGACTTTC	CAIKGSGANVLTF
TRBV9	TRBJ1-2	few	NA	TGTGCCAGCAGCGAGGGAAACTATGGCTACACCTTC	CASSEGNYGYTF
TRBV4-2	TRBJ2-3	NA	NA	TGTGCCAGCAGCCACCGGGCAAGCGCAGATACGCAGTATTTT	CASSHRASADTQYF
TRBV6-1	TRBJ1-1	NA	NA	TGTGCCAGCAGTGAAGCGCGTCAGTTAGTCACTGAAGCTTTCTTT	CASSEARQLVTEAFF
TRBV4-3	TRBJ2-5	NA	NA	TGCGCCAGCAGCCGATGGAAGGCGGGGGAGACCCAGTACTTC	CASSRWKAGETQYF
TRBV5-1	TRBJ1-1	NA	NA	TGCGCCAGCAGCCGACAGGAGGTGAACACTGAAGCTTTCTTT	CASSRQEVNTEAFF
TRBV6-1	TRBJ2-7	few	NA	TGTGCCAGCAGTACAGTAACCAGCTCCTACGAGCAGTACTTC	CASSTVTSSYEQYF
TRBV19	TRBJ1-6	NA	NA	TGTGCCAGTAGCATCGCGGGAGTTTCCTATAATTCACCCCTCCACTTT	CASSIAGVSYNSPLHF
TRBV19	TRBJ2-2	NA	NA	TGTGCCAGTAGTAGGGCTAGAAACACCGGGGAGCTGTTTTTT	CASSRARNTGELFF
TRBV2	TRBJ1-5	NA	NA	TGTGCCAGCAGTGAAGTGGACCGTGTTAGCAATCAGCCCCAGCATTTT	CASSEVDRVSNQPQHF
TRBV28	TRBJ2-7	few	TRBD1	TGTGCCAGCAGGCCACAGGGGGACTCCTACGAGCAGTACTTC	CASRPQGDSYEQYF
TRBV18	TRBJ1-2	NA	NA	TGTGCCAGCTCACCAGGATTGGCTAACTATGGCTACACCTTC	CASSPGLANYGYTF
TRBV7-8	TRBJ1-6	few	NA	TGTGCCAGCACCCGGAGGGCCGCTTCACCCCTCCACTTT	CASTRRAASPLHF
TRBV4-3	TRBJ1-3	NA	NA	TGCGCCAGCAGCCAAGTTGGCGGGTCTGGAAACACCATATATTTT	CASSQVGGSGNTIYF
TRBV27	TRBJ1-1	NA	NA	TGTGCCAGCAAGAAATTTGGCGGCACTGAAGCTTTCTTT	CASKKFGGTEAFF